The TCR beta chain under discussion was sequenced for a study of T cells of healthy individuals. The sample holds many counts of this clonotype. TCRdb analysed the 5' RACE reads with MiXCR anew, one entry per CDR3 protein. The data contain fewer than 90,000 distinct CDR3 sequences, more than 5% of them singletons. V lost 2 bases and J lost 7; bases outside the gene matches: 3. This CDR3 comprises 15 residues. The chain links TRBV12-3 or TRBV12-4 to TRBJ2-1, with 12 bases that match TRBD2. The receptor's source is a female donor in good health. The CDR3 loop reads CASSLSGTSGNEQFF. CDR3 bases: TGTGCCAGCAGTTTATCCGGGACTAGCGGGAATGAGCAGTTCTTC.